The 25 T cell receptor beta chains in this list originate from one sample, sequenced in a study of blood T cell repertoires in COVID-19. Clones were sequenced by immunoSEQ multiplex PCR, and TCRdb holds only the in-frame ones, with some missing. The sample contains around 68,000 clones, about 81% of which appear only once. What was sequenced was peripheral blood. The receptors shown here come from a human donor in a cohort sampled during active COVID-19.

V gene TRBV10-3 combines with J gene TRBJ1-2; D is unclear. This CDR3 contains 13 residues. From germline, CDR1 is ENHRY and CDR2 SYGVKD. V was clipped by 1 base and J by 7 bases, with 10 bases between them. CDR3 sequence reads: CAISEYGGTGYTF. The CDR3 DNA follows: TGTGCCATCAGTGAGTACGGTGGTACTGGCTACACCTTC.

This clone appeared a single time. The V gene is TRBV21-1, the J gene TRBJ2-7; the table's TRBD2 call for D was not verified on the DNA. TRBV21-1 corresponds to a pseudogene. The length of the CDR3 is 12 residues. CDR3 sequence: CATLKVFYEQYF. The CDR3 DNA reads TGTGCCACCCTAAAAGTATTTTACGAGCAGTACTTC.

V usage is TRBV7-2 and J usage is TRBJ2-5; 13 positions match TRBD2. Losses at the gene ends were 4 bases for V and 5 bases for J; bases not matched to a gene: 7. This CDR3 has 16 residues. CDR1 is SGHTA and CDR2 is FQGNSA in the germline V gene. The CDR3 loop is CASSSLGLAGVETQYF. In DNA form, the CDR3 reads TGTGCCAGCAGCTCACTTGGACTAGCGGGAGTGGAGACCCAGTACTTC.

The chain employs TRBV10-3 and TRBJ2-7; TRBD2 matches 7 bases. Germline trimming cut 2 bases from V and 1 base from J; bases unmatched to any gene: 5. CDR1 is ENHRY, CDR2 SYGVKD, per germline. CDR3 size: 15 residues. The CDR3 DNA is TGTGCCATCAGTGAGACGGGGGAGGGATCCTACGAGCAGTACTTC. Residues: CAISETGEGSYEQYF.

The chain is built from TRBV4-1 and TRBJ1-4; 7 nucleotides align to TRBD1. The CDR3 is made up of 15 amino acids. Germline trimming cut 4 bases from V and 5 bases from J; bases unmatched to any gene: 7. Germline V gene sequence: CDR1 MGHRA, CDR2 YSYEKL. The CDR3 is CASSLDRVENEKLFF. In DNA, the CDR3 is TGCGCCAGCAGCCTCGACAGGGTGGAAAATGAAAAACTGTTTTTT.

This clone was seen just once. The V and J genes are TRBV6-6 and TRBJ2-2; D remains unclear. The V gene lost 1 base and the J gene lost 2 bases, with 5 bases spanning the gap. CDR1 is MNHNY and CDR2 is SVGAGI in the germline V gene (reference sequence). The CDR3 runs to 14 residues. CDR3 DNA sequence: TGTGCCAGCAGTTACTATTCTAACACCGGGGAGCTGTTTTTT. Protein: CASSYYSNTGELFF.

This rearrangement joins TRBV10-3 to TRBJ2-1; 15 nucleotides match TRBD2. After removal of 5 bases from V and 6 bases from J, the junction contained 2 bases not matched to a gene. This CDR3 is 15 amino acids long. Germline CDR1 reads ENHRY; CDR2 reads SYGVKD. CDR3 protein: CAISPGLAGGNEQFF. In DNA, the CDR3 is TGTGCCATCAGTCCGGGACTAGCGGGAGGCAATGAGCAGTTCTTC.

This rearrangement joins TRBV3-1 (or the pseudogene TRBV3-2) to TRBJ2-3, with TRBD2 identical over 7 bases. The CDR3 loop spans 18 amino acids. The V segment lost 0 bases and the J segment 1 base; nucleotides outside the gene matches: 10. Germline lookup yields CDR1 LGHDT and CDR2 YNNKEL (reference sequence). The CDR3 here is CASSQDLAAWGGTDTQYF. The CDR3 DNA reads as TGTGCCAGCAGCCAAGACCTAGCGGCATGGGGGGGCACAGATACGCAGTATTTT.

The V gene is TRBV6-6, the J gene TRBJ1-2, with TRBD1 matching over 9 bases. This CDR3 comprises 14 residues. Germline loops: CDR1 MNHNY, CDR2 SVGAGI (reference sequence). V lost 8 bases to trimming and J lost 3 bases; unmatched junction nucleotides: 7. This CDR3 reads CASAGTGRDYGYTF. The CDR3, as DNA: TGTGCCAGCGCTGGGACAGGGAGGGACTATGGCTACACCTTC.

The rearrangement joins TRBV6-5 to TRBJ2-3, with D tentatively TRBD1 (5 bases). CDR3 length: 14 residues. The germline CDR1 and CDR2 sequences are MNHEY and SVGAGI. Trimming took 5 bases from V and 4 from J, leaving 13 bases between them. The CDR3 spells CASSTLPGSDTQYF. The CDR3 coding sequence is TGTGCCAGCAGTACCCTCCCAGGGTCAGATACGCAGTATTTT.

In this sample, this clone turned up once. The chain carries TRBV19 and TRBJ1-2, with 8 bases fitting TRBD1. CDR1 and CDR2 (germline): LNHDA, SQIVND (reference sequence). With 2 bases clipped from V and 5 bases from J, the junction kept 4 bases outside the gene matches. The CDR3 length is 14 residues. The chain's CDR3 is CASSIQGARYGYTF. CDR3 bases: TGTGCCAGTAGTATACAGGGGGCGCGGTATGGCTACACCTTC.

In this sample, this clone turned up a few times. The chain is built from TRBV3-1 (or the pseudogene TRBV3-2) and TRBJ1-5; maybe TRBD1 (6 bases). V gave up 2 bases and J gave up 7 bases, with 15 bases separating them. Germline CDR1 reads LGHDT; CDR2 reads YNNKEL (reference sequence). CDR3 size: 15 residues. Here the CDR3 reads CASSQSLGGAQPQHF. The DNA for the CDR3 is TGTGCCAGCAGCCAAAGTTTAGGGGGGGCGCAGCCCCAGCATTTT.

The genes are TRBV5-4 and TRBJ1-6; D ambiguous. Germline V gene data show CDR1 as SGHNT and CDR2 as YYREEE (reference sequence). V was shortened by 4 bases and J by 6 bases, with 11 bases between the two germline ends. This CDR3 contains 14 residues. DNA of the CDR3: TGTGCCAGCAGCGAACAACAATTTAATTCACCCCTCCACTTT. It yields the protein CASSEQQFNSPLHF. Supplemented by reference TRBV5-4 and TRBJ1-6, the full variable domain reads ETGVTQSPTHLIKTRGQQVTLRCSSQSGHNTVSWYQQALGQGPQFIFQYYREEENGRGNFPPRFSGLQFPNYSSELNVNALELDDSALYLCASSEQQFNSPLHFGNGTRLTVT.

The CDR3 coding sequence is TGCAGCGGGGAACAGGGGGGAGGCTACACCTTC. It specifies CSGEQGGGYTF. The genes are TRBV29-1 and TRBJ1-2, with 8 bases lining up with TRBD1. V trimming: 7 bases; J trimming: 8 bases; junction bases outside the gene matches: 6. Per germline, CDR1 SQVTM and CDR2 ANQGSEA. The CDR3 contains 11 residues.

The chain joins TRBV11-3 to TRBJ2-7, with 11 bases that match TRBD2. CDR3 length equals 15 residues. Germline V gene sequence: CDR1 SGHNT, CDR2 YENEEA. V shed 5 bases and J 4 bases; nucleotides not matched to a gene: 7. CDR3 sequence reads: CASSPGLADTYEQYF. CDR3 in DNA: TGTGCCAGCAGCCCGGGACTAGCGGATACGTACGAGCAGTACTTC.

The chain joins TRBV5-1 to TRBJ2-7; 7 bases map to TRBD1. From germline, CDR1 is SGHRS and CDR2 YFSETQ. V was clipped by 4 bases and J by 7 bases; unmatched bases: 5. This CDR3 has 12 residues. The CDR3, as DNA: TGCGCCAGCAGCGTGGGACAGTCGGAGCAGTACTTC. This sequence encodes CASSVGQSEQYF. Full variable domain (remainder filled in from reference TRBV5-1 and TRBJ2-7): KAGVTQTPRYLIKTRGQQVTLSCSPISGHRSVSWYQQTPGQGLQFLFEYFSETQRNKGNFPGRFSGRQFSNSRSEMNVSTLELGDSALYLCASSVGQSEQYFGPGTRLTVT.

The rearrangement joins TRBV4-3 to TRBJ1-4; 7 bases map to TRBD1. CDR1 is LGHNA, CDR2 YSLEER, per germline. Trimming cost V 0 bases and J 7 bases; bases outside gene matches: 11. The CDR3 is 17 residues long. DNA of the CDR3: TGCGCCAGCAGCCAAGATTTGGCGACAGGGATTGGTGAAAAACTGTTTTTT. It translates to CASSQDLATGIGEKLFF.

CDR3 in amino acids: CASSQTGFGINYGYTF. In DNA, the CDR3 is TGTGCCAGCAGCCAGACAGGGTTTGGGATTAACTATGGCTACACCTTC. This chain links TRBV28 with TRBJ1-2; 7 bases align to TRBD1. The CDR3 is 16 residues long. Trimming at V came to 6 bases and at J to 1 base, leaving 11 bases not matched to a gene. The germline V gene encodes CDR1 MDHEN and CDR2 SYDVKM.

The chain links TRBV7-9 to TRBJ2-1, with 7 bases identical to TRBD2. This CDR3 spans 16 amino acids. The J segment lost 0 bases and the V segment lost 3 bases, leaving 5 bases of the junction unmatched. CDR1 and CDR2 from the germline V gene are SEHNR and FQNEAQ (reference sequence). The CDR3 protein is CASSFEAGFSYNEQFF. DNA for the CDR3: TGTGCCAGCAGCTTCGAAGCGGGATTCTCCTACAATGAGCAGTTCTTC.

This sequence joins TRBV19 and TRBJ1-4; unclear D gene. The CDR3 sequence is 11 residues long. Deletions cut 6 bases from V and 8 bases from J, with 7 bases between. The germline gives CDR1 LNHDA, CDR2 SQIVND (reference sequence). For the CDR3, the DNA is TGTGCCAGTAGCCGGGAAGAAAAACTGTTTTTT. Residues: CASSREEKLFF.

This clone has more than one count but fewer than ten. The chain has TRBV28 and TRBJ1-5; tentative D call: TRBD1 (6 bases). Germline values: CDR1 MDHEN, CDR2 SYDVKM. Trimming took 6 bases from V and 0 from J, leaving 12 bases between them. The CDR3 is 15 amino acids. The CDR3: CASSPDSYSNQPQHF. In DNA, the CDR3 is TGTGCCAGCAGCCCGGACAGCTATAGCAATCAGCCCCAGCATTTT.

The chain couples TRBV9 to TRBJ2-1; D perhaps matches TRBD2 (5 bases). The CDR3 is 17 amino acids. V was pared by 0 bases and J by 0 bases, with 13 bases between. CDR1 and CDR2 (germline): SGDLS, YYNGEE. CDR3 nucleotides: TGTGCCAGCAGCGTAGCCCCCAGCGGATCCTCCTACAATGAGCAGTTCTTC. Translated, it gives CASSVAPSGSSYNEQFF.

V and J are TRBV3-1 (or the pseudogene TRBV3-2) and TRBJ2-1; maybe TRBD2 (6 bases). The V and J ends lost 3 bases and 9 bases respectively, with 12 bases between them. This CDR3 spans 13 amino acids. In germline, CDR1 is LGHDT, CDR2 YNNKEL (reference sequence). The CDR3 is CASSQTSRTEQFF. The CDR3 bases are TGTGCCAGCAGCCAGACTAGTAGGACTGAGCAGTTCTTC.

The chain links TRBV19 to TRBJ2-7, with TRBD1 matching over 8 bases. The CDR3 runs to 14 residues. V lost 4 bases to trimming and J lost 0 bases; unmatched junction nucleotides: 2. Germline V gene lookup returns CDR1 LNHDA and CDR2 SQIVND (reference sequence). The CDR3 is CASSTDRDSYEQYF. The CDR3, as DNA: TGTGCCAGTAGTACGGACAGGGACTCCTACGAGCAGTACTTC.

The chain combines TRBV6-6 with TRBJ2-1, with 7 bases fitting TRBD2. CDR1 MNHNY and CDR2 SVGAGI come from the germline V gene (reference sequence). The CDR3 totals 15 residues. J lost 4 bases, V lost 6 bases, and 9 bases had no gene match. CDR3 DNA: TGTGCCAGCAGACCGAGCGGGACTCCTTACAATGAGCAGTTCTTC. Residues: CASRPSGTPYNEQFF.